This record concerns one TCR beta chain sequence. TCRdb's copy holds only in-frame clones and misses some; the assay was immunoSEQ multiplex PCR. The table has about 110,000 clones, 70% to 90% seen once; the top ten hold roughly 4.4%. This entry is derived from a study of T cell responses to AZD1222 COVID-19 vaccine. Germline V lookup: CDR1 MNHEY, CDR2 SVGEGT. This CDR3 contains 16 residues. The ends were cut back, 2 bases at V and 2 bases at J, with 15 bases in the middle. The source of this sequence is an adult who received the AZD1222 COVID-19 vaccine. The source was peripheral blood, collected 28 days after the second AZD1222 dose. The chain carries TRBV6-2 or TRBV6-3 and TRBJ1-1, with D tentatively TRBD1 (6 bases). The chain's CDR3 is CASSYGTGWGNTEAFF. The CDR3 coding sequence is TGTGCCAGCAGTTACGGAACAGGGTGGGGAAACACTGAAGCTTTCTTT.